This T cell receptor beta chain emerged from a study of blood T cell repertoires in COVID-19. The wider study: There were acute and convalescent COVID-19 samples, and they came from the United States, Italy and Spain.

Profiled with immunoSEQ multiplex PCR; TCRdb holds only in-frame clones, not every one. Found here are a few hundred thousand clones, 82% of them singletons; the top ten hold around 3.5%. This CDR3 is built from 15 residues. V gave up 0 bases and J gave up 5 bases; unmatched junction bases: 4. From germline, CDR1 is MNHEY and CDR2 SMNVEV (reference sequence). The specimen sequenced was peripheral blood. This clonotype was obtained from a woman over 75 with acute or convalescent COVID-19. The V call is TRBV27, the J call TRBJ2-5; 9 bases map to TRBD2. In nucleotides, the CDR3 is TGTGCCAGCAGTTTATCCAGCGGGGGGTGGGAGACCCAGTACTTC. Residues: CASSLSSGGWETQYF.